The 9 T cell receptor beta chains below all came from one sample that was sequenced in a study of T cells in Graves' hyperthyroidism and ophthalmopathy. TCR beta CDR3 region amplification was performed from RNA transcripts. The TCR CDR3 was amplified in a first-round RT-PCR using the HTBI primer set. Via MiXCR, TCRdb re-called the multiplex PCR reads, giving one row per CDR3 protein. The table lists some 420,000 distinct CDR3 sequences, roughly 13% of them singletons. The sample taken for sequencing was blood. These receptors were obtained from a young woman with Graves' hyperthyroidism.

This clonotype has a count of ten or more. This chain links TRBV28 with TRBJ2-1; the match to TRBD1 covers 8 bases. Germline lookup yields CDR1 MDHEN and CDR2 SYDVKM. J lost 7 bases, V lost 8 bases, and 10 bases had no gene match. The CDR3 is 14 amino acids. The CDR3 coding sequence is TGTGCCAGCGAAGGACAGGGTTCGAAAAATGAGCAGTTCTTC. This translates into CASEGQGSKNEQFF.

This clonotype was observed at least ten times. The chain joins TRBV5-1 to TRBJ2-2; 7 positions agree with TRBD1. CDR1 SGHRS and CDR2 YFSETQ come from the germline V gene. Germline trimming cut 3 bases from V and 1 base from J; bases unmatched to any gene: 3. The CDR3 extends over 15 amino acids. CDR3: CASSYRDRNTGELFF. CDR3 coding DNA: TGCGCCAGCAGCTACCGGGACAGGAACACCGGGGAGCTGTTTTTT.

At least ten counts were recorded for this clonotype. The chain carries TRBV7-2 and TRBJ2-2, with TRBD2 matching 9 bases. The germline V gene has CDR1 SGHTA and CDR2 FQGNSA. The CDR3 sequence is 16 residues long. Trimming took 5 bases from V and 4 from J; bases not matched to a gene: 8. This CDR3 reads CASSPYSGSFTGELFF. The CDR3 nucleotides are TGTGCCAGCAGCCCTTATAGCGGGAGTTTCACCGGGGAGCTGTTTTTT.

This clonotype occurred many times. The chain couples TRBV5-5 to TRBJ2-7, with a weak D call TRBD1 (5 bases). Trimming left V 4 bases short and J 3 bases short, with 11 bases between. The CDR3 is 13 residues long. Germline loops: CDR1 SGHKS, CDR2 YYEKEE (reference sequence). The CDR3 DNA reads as TGTGCCAGCAGCGGCGGACAAGGCTACGAGCAGTACTTC. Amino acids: CASSGGQGYEQYF.

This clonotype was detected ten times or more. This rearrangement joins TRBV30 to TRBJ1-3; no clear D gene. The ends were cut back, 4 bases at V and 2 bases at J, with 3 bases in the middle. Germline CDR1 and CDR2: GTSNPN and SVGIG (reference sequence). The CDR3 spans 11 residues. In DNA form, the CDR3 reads TGTGCCTGGAATACTGGAAACACCATATATTTT. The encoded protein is CAWNTGNTIYF.

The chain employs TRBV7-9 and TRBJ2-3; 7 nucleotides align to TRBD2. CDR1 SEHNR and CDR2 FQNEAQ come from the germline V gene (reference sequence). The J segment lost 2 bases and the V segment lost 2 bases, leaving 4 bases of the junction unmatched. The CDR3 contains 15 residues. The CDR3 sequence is CASSLSAGNTDTQYF. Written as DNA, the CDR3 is TGTGCCAGCAGCTTATCAGCGGGAAACACAGATACGCAGTATTTT.

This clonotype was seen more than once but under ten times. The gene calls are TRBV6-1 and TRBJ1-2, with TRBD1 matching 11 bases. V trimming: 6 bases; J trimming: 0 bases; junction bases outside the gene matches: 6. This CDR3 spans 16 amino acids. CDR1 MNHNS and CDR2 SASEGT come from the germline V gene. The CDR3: CASSKGQGASNYGYTF. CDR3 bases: TGTGCCAGCAGCAAAGGACAGGGGGCATCTAACTATGGCTACACCTTC.

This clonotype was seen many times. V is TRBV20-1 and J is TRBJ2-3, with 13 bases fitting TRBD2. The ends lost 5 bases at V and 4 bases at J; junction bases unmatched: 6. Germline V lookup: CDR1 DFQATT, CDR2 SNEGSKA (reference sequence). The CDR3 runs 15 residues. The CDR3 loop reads CSADETSGRADTQYF. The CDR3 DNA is TGCAGTGCTGACGAAACTAGCGGGAGGGCAGATACGCAGTATTTT.

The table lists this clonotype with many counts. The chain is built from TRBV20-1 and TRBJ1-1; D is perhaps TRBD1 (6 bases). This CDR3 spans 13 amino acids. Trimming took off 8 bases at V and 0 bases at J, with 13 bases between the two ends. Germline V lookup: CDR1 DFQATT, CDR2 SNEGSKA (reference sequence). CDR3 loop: CSLRDTMNTEAFF. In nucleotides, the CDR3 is TGCAGTCTACGGGACACAATGAACACTGAAGCTTTCTTT.